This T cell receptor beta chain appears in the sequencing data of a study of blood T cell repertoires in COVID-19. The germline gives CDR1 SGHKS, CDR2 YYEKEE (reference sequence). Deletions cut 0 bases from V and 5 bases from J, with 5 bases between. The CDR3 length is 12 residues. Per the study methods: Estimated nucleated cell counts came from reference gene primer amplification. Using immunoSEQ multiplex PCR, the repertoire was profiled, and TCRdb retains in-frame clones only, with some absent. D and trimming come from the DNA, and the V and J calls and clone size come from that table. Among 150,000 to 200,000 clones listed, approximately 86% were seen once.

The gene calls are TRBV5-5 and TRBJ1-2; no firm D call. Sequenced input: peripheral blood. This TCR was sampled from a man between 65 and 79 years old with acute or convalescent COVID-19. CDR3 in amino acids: CASSLDSYGYTF. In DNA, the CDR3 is TGTGCCAGCAGCTTGGACAGTTATGGCTACACCTTC.